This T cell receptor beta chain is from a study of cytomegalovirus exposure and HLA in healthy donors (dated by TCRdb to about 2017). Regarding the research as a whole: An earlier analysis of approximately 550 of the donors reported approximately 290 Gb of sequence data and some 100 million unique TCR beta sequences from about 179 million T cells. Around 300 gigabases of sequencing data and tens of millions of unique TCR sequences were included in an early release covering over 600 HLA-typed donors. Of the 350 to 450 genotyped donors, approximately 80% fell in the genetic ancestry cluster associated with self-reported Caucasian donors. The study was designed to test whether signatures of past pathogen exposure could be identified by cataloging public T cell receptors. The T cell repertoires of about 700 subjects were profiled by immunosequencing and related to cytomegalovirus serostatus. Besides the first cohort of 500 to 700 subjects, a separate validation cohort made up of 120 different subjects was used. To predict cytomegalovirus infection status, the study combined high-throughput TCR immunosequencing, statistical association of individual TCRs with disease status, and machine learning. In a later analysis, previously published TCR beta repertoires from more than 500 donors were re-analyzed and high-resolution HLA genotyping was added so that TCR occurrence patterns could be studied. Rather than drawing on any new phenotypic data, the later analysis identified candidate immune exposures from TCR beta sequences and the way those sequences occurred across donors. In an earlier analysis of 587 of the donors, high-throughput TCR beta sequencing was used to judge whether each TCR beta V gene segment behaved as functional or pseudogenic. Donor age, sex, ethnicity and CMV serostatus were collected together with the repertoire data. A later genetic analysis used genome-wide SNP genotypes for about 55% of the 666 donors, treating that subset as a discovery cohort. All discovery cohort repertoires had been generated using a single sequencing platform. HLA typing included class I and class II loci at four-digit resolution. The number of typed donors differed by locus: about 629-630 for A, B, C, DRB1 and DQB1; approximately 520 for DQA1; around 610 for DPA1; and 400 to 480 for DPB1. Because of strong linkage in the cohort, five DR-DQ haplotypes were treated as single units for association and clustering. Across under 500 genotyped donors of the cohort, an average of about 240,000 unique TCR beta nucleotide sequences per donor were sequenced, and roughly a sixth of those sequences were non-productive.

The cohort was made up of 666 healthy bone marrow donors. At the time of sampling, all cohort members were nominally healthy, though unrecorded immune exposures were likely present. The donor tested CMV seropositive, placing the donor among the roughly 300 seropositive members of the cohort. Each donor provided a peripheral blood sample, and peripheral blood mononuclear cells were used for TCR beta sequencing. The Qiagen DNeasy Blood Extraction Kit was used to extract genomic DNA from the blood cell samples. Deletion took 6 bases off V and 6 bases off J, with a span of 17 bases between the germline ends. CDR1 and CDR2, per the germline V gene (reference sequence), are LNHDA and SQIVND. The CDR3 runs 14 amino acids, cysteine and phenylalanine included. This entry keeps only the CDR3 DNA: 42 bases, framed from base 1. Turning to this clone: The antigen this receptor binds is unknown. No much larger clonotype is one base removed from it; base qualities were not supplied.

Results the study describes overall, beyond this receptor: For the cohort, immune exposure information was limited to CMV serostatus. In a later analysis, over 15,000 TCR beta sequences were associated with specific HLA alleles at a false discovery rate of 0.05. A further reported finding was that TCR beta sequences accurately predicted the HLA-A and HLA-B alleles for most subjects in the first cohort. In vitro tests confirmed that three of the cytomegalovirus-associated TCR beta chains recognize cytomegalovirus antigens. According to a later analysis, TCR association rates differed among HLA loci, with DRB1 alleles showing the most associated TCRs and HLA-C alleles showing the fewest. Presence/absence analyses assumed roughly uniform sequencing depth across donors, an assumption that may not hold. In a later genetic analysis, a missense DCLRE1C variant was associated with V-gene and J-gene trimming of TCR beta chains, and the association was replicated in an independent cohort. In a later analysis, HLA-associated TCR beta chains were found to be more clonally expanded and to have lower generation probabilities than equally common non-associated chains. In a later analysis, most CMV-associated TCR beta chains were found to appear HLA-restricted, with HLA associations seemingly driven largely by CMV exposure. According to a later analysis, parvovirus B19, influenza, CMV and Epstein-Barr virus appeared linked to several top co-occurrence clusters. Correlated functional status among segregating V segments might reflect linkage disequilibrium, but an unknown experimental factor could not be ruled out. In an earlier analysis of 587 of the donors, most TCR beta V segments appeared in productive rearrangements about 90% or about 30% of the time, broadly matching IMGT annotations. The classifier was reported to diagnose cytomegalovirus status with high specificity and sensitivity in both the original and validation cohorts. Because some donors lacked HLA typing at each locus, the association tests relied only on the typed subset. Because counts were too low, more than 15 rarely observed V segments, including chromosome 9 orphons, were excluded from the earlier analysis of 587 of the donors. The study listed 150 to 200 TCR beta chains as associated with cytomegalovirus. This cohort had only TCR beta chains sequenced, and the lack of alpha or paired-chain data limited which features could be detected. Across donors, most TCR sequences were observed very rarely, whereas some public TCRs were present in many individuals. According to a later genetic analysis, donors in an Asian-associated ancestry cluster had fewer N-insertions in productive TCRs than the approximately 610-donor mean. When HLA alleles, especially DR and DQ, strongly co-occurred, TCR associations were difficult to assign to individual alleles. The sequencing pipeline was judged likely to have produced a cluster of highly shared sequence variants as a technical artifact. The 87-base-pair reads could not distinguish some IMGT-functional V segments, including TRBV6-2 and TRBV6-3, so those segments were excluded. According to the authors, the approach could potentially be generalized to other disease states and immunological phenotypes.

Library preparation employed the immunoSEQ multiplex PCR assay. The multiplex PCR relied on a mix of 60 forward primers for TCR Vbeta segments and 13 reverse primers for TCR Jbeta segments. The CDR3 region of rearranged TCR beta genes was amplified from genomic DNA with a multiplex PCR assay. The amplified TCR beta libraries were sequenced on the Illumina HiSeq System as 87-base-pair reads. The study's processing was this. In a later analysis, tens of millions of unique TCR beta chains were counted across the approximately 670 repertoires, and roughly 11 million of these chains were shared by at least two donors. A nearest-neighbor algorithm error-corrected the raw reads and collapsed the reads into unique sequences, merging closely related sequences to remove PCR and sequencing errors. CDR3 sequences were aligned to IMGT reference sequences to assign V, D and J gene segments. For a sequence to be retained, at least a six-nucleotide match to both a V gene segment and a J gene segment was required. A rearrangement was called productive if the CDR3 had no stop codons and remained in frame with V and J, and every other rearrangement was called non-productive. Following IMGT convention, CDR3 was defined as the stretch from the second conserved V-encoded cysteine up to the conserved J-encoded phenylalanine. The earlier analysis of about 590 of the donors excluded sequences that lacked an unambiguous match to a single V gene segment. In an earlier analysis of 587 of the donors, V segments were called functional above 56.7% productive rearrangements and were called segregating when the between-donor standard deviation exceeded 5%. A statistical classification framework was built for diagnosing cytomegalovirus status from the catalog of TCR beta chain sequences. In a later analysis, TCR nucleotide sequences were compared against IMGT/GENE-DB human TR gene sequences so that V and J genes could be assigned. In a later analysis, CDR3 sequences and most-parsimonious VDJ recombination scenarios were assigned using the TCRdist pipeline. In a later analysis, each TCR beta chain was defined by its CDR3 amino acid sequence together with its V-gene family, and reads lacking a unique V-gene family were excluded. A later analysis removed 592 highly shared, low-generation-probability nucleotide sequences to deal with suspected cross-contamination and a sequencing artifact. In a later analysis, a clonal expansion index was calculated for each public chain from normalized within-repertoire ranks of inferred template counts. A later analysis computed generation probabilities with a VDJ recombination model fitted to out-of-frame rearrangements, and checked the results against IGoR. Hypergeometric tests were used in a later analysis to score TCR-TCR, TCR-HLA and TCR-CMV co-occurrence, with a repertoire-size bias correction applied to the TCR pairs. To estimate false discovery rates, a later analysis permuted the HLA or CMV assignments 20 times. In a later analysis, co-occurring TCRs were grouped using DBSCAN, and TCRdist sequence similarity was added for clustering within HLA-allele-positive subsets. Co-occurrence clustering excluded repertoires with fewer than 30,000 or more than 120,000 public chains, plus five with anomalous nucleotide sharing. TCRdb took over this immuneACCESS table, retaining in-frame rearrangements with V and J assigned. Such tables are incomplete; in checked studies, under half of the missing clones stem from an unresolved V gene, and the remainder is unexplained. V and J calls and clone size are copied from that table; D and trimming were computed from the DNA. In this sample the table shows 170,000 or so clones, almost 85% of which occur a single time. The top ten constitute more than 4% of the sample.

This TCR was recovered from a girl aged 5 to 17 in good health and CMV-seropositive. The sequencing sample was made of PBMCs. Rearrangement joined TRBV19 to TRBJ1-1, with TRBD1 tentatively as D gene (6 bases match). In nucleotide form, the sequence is TGTGCCAGTAGGGTCAGGGGCGGATTCCCTGAAGCTTTCTTT. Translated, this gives CASRVRGGFPEAFF.